This TCR beta chain was recorded in a study of shared clonotypes between healthy human individuals. Positively selected for CCR7, the CD45RO-negative cells used as naive CD8 cells excluded terminally differentiated effector memory CD45RA+ cells. Profiled with immunoSEQ multiplex PCR; TCRdb holds only in-frame clones, not every one. This table has a few million clones, just under 95% appearing once. Points on this clone: No antigen is known for it.

General observations from the study: Compared with clonotypes that all four donors shared, non-shared clonotypes had lower generation probabilities. Despite large depth, rarefaction showed incomplete sorted-subset sequencing.

The sequence was collected from a man aged 18 to 29 in good health. Some clones in this sample may be carry-over from other donors' samples. The sequenced sample consisted of naive CD8+ T cells from PBMCs.

CDR3 sequence: CASSSPDRVIGYTF. The CDR3 bases are TGTGCCAGTAGTTCTCCGGACAGGGTGATTGGCTACACCTTC. The rearrangement links TRBV19 to TRBJ1-2; TRBD1 matches 8 bases. The CDR3 contains 14 residues. Germline V lookup: CDR1 LNHDA, CDR2 SQIVND (reference sequence). V dropped 5 bases and J dropped 7; count of bases not matched to a gene: 9.